This paragraph covers one T cell receptor beta chain sequence. Its antigen remains unidentified. This specimen belongs to a study of CXCR3-negative and CXCR3-positive naive CD8 T cells. Study conclusions and caveats: A higher hydrophobicity marked the TRB CDR3s of CXCR3-positive naive cells versus CXCR3-negative naive cells.

5' RACE with UMI labels generated the TRB cDNA libraries. TCRdb re-called the 5' RACE reads and shows each CDR3 protein once, DNA omitted. Its listing shows 140,000 to 150,000 distinct CDR3 sequences. This TCR was sampled from a human donor in good health. Some clones in this sample may be carry-over from other donors' samples. Sequencing was carried out using naive CXCR3+ CD8+ T cells from blood. Subset given: CD45RO-CCR7+CD27+CD95- naive CD8+ T cells expressing CXCR3 (TNR3+).

CDR3 amino acids: CASSLKLDTGELFF. J is TRBJ2-2 and V is TRBV3-1. The CDR3 has 14 residues. The V gene's germline CDR1 is LGHDT and CDR2 YNNKEL (reference sequence).